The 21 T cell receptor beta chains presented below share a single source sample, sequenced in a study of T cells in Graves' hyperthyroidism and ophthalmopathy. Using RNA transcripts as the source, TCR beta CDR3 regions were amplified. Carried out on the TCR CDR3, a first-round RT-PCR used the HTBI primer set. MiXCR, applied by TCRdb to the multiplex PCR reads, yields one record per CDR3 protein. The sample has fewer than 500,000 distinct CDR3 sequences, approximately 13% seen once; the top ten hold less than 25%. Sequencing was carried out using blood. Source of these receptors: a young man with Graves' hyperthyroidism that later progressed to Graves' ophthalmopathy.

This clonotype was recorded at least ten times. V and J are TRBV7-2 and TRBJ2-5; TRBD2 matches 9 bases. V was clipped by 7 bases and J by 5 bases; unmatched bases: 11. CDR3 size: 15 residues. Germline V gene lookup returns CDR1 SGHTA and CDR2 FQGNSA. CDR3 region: CASKYRAGGLETQYF. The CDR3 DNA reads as TGTGCCAGCAAATACAGGGCGGGGGGGTTGGAGACCCAGTACTTC.

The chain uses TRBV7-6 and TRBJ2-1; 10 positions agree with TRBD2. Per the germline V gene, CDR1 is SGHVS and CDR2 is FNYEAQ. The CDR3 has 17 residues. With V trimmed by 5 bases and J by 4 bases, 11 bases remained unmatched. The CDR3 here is CASSPPPGLATYNEQFF. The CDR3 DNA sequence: TGTGCCAGCAGCCCCCCCCCGGGACTAGCGACTTACAATGAGCAGTTCTTC. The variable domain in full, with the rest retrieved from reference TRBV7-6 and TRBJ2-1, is GAGVSQSPRYKVTKRGQDVALRCDPISGHVSLYWYRQALGQGPEFLTYFNYEAQQDKSGLPNDRFSAERPEGSISTLTIQRTEQRDSAMYRCASSPPPGLATYNEQFFGPGTRLTVL.

The CDR3 region is CASSLLDSPVGYTF. The CDR3 DNA reads TGTGCCAGCAGCTTACTGGACAGTCCAGTTGGCTACACCTTC. J is TRBJ1-2 and V is TRBV7-9; maybe TRBD1 (6 bases). Germline values: CDR1 SEHNR, CDR2 FQNEAQ (reference sequence). The CDR3 runs to 14 residues. Trimming cost V 2 bases and J 7 bases, with 14 bases left between them.

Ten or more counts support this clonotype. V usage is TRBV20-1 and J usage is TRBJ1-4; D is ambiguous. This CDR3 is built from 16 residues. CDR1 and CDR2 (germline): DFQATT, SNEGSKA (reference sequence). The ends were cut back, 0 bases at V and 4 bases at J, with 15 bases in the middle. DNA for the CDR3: TGCAGTGCTAGAGATCTAGGAACAGACATTAATGAAAAACTGTTTTTT. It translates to CSARDLGTDINEKLFF.

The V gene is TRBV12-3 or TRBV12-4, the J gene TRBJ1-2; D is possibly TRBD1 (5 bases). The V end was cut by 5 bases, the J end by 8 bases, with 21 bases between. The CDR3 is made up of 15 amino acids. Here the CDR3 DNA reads TGTGCCAGCAGTGCTCACGGGACGGTCCATCCCGGCTACACCTTC. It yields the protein CASSAHGTVHPGYTF.

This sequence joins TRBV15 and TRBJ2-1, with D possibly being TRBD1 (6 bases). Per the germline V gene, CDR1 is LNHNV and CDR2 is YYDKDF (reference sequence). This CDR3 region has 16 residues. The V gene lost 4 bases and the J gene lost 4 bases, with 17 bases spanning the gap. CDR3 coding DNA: TGTGCCACCAGCACTACCGACAGGACACCTTACAATGAGCAGTTCTTC. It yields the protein CATSTTDRTPYNEQFF.

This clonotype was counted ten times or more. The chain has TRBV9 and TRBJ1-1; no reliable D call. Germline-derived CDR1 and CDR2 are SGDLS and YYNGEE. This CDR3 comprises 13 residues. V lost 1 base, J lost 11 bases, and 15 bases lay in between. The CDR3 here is CASSVKEGGVAFF. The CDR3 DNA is TGTGCCAGCAGCGTAAAGGAGGGCGGTGTGGCTTTCTTT.

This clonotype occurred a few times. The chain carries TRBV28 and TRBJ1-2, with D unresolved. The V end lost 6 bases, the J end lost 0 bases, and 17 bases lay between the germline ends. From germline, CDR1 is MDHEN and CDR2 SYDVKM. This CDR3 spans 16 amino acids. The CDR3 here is CASSTRAGFSNYGYTF. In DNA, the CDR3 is TGTGCCAGCAGCACTCGGGCAGGCTTCTCTAACTATGGCTACACCTTC.

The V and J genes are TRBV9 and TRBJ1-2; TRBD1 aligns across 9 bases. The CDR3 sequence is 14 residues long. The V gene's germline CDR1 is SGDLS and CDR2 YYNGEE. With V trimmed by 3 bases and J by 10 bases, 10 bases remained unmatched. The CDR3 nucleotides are TGTGCCAGCAGCGAATCCGGGACAGGGATGTACTACACCTTC. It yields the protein CASSESGTGMYYTF.

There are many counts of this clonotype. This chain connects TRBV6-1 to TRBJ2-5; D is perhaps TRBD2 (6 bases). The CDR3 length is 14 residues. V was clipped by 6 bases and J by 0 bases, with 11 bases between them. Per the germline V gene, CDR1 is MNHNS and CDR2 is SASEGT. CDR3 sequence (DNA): TGTGCCAGCAGGGACTACCAGTACCAAGAGACCCAGTACTTC. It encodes CASRDYQYQETQYF.

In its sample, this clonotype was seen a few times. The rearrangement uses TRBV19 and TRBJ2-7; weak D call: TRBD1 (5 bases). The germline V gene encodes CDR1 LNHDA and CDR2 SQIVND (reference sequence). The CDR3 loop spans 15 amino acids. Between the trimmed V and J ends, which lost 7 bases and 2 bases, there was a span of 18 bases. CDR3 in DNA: TGTGCCAGTAAGCCATCCCAGGGTGTGACCTACGAGCAGTACTTC. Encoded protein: CASKPSQGVTYEQYF.

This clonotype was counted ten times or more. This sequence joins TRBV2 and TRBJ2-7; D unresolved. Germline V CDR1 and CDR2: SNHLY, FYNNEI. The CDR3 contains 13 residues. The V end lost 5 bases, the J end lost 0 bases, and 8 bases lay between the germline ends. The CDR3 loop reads CASSRQASYEQYF. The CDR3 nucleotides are TGTGCCAGCAGTAGACAAGCCTCCTACGAGCAGTACTTC.

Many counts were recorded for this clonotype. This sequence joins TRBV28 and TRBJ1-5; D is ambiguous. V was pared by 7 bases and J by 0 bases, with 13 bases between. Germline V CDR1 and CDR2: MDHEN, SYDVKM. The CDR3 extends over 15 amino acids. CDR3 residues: CASNDRAYSNQPQHF. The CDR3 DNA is TGTGCCAGCAATGATAGAGCCTATAGCAATCAGCCCCAGCATTTT.

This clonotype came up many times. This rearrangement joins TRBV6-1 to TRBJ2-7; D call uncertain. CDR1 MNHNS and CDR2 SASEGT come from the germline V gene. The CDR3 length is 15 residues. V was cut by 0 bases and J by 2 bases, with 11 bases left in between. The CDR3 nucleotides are TGTGCCAGCAGTGAAGCGCGATCTAGGCCCTACGAGCAGTACTTC. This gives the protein CASSEARSRPYEQYF.

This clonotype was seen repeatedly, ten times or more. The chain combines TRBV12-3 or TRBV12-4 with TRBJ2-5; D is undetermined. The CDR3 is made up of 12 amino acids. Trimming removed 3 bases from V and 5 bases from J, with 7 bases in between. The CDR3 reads CASSFSWETQYF. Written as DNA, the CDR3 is TGTGCCAGCAGTTTCTCCTGGGAGACCCAGTACTTC.

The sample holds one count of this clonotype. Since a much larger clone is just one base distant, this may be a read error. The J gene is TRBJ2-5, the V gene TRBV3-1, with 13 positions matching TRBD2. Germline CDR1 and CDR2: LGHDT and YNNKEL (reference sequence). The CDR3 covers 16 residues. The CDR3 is CASGQELAGGRETQYF. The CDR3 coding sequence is TGTGCCAGCGGCCAAGAACTAGCGGGGGGGCGAGAGACCCAGTACTTC.

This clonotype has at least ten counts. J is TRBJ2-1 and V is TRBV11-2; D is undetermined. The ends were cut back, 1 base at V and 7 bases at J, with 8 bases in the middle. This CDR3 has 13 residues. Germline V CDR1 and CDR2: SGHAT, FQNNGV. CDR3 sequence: CASSLAPGNEQFF. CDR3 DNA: TGTGCCAGCAGCTTAGCCCCTGGTAATGAGCAGTTCTTC.

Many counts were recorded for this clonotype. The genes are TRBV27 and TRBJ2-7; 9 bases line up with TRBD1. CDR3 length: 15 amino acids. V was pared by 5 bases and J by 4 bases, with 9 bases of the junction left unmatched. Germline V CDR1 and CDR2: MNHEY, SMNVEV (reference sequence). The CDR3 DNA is TGTGCCAGCAGTAAACAGGGACAGGGTCGTTACGAGCAGTACTTC. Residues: CASSKQGQGRYEQYF.

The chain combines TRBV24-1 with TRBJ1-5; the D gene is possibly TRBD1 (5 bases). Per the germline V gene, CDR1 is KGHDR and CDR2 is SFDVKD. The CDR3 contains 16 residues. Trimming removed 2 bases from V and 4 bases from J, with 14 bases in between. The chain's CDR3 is CATSDSDDSRNQPQHF. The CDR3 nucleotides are TGTGCCACCAGTGATTCCGATGACAGCCGTAATCAGCCCCAGCATTTT.

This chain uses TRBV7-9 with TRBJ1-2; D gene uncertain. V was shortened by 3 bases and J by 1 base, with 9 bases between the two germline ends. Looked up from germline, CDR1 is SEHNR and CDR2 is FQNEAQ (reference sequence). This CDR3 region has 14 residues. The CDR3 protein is CASSFVKGNYGYTF. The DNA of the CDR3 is TGTGCCAGCAGCTTCGTGAAGGGTAACTATGGCTACACCTTC. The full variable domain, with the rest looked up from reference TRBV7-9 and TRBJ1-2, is DTGVSQNPRHKITKRGQNVTFRCDPISEHNRLYWYRQTLGQGPEFLTYFQNEAQLEKSRLLSDRFSAERPKGSFSTLEIQRTEQGDSAMYLCASSFVKGNYGYTFGSGTRLTVV.

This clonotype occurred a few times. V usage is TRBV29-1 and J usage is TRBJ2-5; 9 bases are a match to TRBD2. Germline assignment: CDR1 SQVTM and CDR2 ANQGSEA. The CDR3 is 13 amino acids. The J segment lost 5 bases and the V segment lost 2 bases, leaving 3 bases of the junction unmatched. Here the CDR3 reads CSVEWAGGETQYF. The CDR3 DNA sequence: TGCAGCGTTGAATGGGCGGGGGGGGAGACCCAGTACTTC.